This paragraph covers one T cell receptor (beta chain) sequence. This record belongs to a study of identical twins. There are 13 residues in the CDR3. The V segment lost 7 bases and the J segment 9 bases; nucleotides outside the gene matches: 8. TCRdb used MiXCR to reprocess the 5' RACE reads, holding one entry per CDR3 protein. The sample has about 1.7 million distinct CDR3 sequences, about 32% seen once. The chain links TRBV12-3 or TRBV12-4 to TRBJ2-4; 8 nucleotides align to TRBD2. The sequence was obtained from a newborn girl in good health. Input material: cord blood. In DNA form, the CDR3 reads TGTGCCAGCACCCCCTGGCGGGGGGTCATTCAGTACTTC. This translates into CASTPWRGVIQYF.